A selection of T cell receptor beta chains follows, all from one sample in a study of blood T cell repertoires in COVID-19. Libraries were prepared by immunoSEQ multiplex PCR; TCRdb keeps only in-frame clonotypes and omits some of them. In the table there are about 480,000 clones, approximately 88% of which are singletons. Sequencing used peripheral blood. These receptors were collected from a woman aged 45-60 years with COVID-19, enrolled during active disease. The CDR3 runs from the conserved cysteine through the conserved F or W. A D gene is named only where the DNA matches it firmly. Clone size appears in some rows only: once, few, many, or a class for an expanded clone.

V gene,clone size,D gene,J gene,CDR3 length,CDR3 protein,CDR3 DNA
TRBV19,.,.,TRBJ1-5,14,CASSLSTLLQPQHF,TGTGCCAGTAGTTTATCGACACTCTTGCAGCCCCAGCATTTT
TRBV19,.,.,TRBJ1-3,16,CASSDLDRLSGNTIYF,TGTGCCAGTAGTGACCTGGACAGACTCTCTGGAAACACCATATATTTT
TRBV7-6,.,TRBD1,TRBJ1-5,17,CASSPRAGGPSNQPQHF,TGTGCCAGCAGCCCAAGGGCAGGGGGCCCTAGCAATCAGCCCCAGCATTTT
TRBV13,.,.,TRBJ1-1,15,CASSPYRLANTEAFF,TGTGCCAGCAGCCCTTACAGGCTCGCGAACACTGAAGCTTTCTTT
TRBV24-1,.,TRBD1,TRBJ2-7,13,CATGHRGAYEQYF,TGTGCCACCGGCCACAGGGGTGCCTACGAGCAGTACTTC
TRBV19,.,.,TRBJ2-4,10,CASSWVGGYF,TGTGCCAGTTCTTGGGTCGGCGGATACTTC
TRBV29-1,.,TRBD1,TRBJ1-2,12,CSVDGTGYGYTF,TGCAGCGTTGACGGGACAGGCTATGGCTACACCTTC
TRBV6-4,.,TRBD2,TRBJ2-1,16,CASSEFGLAGTNEQFF,TGTGCCAGCAGTGAGTTCGGACTAGCGGGGACCAATGAGCAGTTCTTC
TRBV4-1,.,.,TRBJ2-3,14,CASSQVGGRHTQYF,TGCGCCAGCAGCCAAGTTGGAGGGCGTCATACGCAGTATTTT
TRBV27,.,.,TRBJ1-2,13,CATYKWENYGYTF,TGTGCCACCTATAAGTGGGAGAACTATGGCTACACCTTC
TRBV7-9,once,.,TRBJ1-1,14,CASSLDALNTEAFF,TGTGCCAGCAGCTTAGACGCGTTGAACACTGAAGCTTTCTTT
TRBV2,.,TRBD1,TRBJ2-2,13,CASSYRGDGELFF,TGTGCCAGCAGTTACAGGGGAGACGGGGAGCTGTTTTTT
TRBV7-8,.,TRBD1,TRBJ1-5,17,CASSRDRVPFSNQPQHF,TGTGCCAGCAGCCGGGACAGGGTACCCTTCAGCAATCAGCCCCAGCATTTT
TRBV7-3,.,TRBD2,TRBJ2-7,14,CASSPAGAPHEQYF,TGTGCCAGCAGCCCAGCGGGGGCCCCCCACGAGCAGTACTTC